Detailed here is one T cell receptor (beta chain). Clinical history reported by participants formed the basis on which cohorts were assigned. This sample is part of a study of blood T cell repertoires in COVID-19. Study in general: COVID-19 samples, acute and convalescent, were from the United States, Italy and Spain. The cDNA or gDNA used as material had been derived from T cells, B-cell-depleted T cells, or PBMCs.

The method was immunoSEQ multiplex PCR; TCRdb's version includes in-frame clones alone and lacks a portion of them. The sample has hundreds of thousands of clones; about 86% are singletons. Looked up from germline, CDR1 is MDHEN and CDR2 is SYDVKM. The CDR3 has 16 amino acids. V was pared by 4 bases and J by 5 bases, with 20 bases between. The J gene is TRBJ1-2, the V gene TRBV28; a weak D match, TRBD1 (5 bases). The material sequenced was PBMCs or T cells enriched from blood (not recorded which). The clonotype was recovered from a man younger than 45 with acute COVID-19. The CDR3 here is CASSSIGVGPRYGYTF. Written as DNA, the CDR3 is TGTGCCAGCAGTTCAATAGGGGTCGGACCGCGGTATGGCTACACCTTC.